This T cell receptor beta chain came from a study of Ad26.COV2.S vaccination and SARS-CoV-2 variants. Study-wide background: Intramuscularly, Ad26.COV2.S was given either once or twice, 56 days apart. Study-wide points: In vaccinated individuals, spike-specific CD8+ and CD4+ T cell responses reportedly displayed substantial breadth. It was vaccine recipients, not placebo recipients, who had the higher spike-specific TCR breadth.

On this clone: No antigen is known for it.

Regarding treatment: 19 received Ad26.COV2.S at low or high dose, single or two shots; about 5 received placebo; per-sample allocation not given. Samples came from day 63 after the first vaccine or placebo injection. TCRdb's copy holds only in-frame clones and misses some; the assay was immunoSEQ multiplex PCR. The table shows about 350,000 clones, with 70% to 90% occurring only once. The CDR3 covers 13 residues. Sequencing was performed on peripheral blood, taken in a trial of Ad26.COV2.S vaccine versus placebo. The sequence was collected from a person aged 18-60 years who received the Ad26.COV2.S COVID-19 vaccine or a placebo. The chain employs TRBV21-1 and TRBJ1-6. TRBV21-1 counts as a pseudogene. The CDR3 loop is CASSTGRASPLHF. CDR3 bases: TGTGCCAGCAGCACTGGAAGGGCTTCACCCCTCCACTTT.